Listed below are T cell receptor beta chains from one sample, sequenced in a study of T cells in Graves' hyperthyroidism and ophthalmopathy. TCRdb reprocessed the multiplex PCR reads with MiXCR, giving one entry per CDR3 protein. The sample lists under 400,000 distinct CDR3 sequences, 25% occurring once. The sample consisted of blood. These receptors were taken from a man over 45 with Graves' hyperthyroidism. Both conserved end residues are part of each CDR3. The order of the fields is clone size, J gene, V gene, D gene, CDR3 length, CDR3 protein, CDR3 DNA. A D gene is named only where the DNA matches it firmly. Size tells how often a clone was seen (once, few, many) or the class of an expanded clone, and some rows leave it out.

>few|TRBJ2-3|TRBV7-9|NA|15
CASSSTELDTDTQYF
TGTGCCAGCAGCTCCACGGAACTAGACACAGATACGCAGTATTTT
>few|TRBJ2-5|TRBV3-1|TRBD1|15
CASSQPGPRGETQYF
TGTGCCAGCAGCCAGCCCGGACCCAGGGGGGAGACCCAGTACTTC
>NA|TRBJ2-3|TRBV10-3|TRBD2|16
CAISEGLAGVTDTQYF
TGTGCCATCAGTGAGGGACTAGCGGGAGTCACAGATACGCAGTATTTT
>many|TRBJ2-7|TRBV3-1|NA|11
CASRTGAEQYF
TGTGCCAGCAGAACGGGGGCGGAGCAGTACTTC
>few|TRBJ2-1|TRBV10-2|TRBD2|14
CASRASGIYNEQFF
TGCGCCAGCAGGGCTAGCGGGATTTACAATGAGCAGTTCTTC
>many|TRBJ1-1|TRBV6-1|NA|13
CASSETVNTEAFF
TGTGCCAGCAGTGAGACAGTGAACACTGAAGCTTTCTTT
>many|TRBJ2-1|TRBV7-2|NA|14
CASSLGLLSVEQFF
TGTGCCAGCAGCTTAGGACTTCTTTCTGTTGAGCAGTTCTTC
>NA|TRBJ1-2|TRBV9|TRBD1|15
CASSVESGGVSGYTF
TGTGCCAGCAGCGTAGAATCAGGGGGCGTCAGTGGCTACACCTTC
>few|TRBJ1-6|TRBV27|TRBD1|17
CASSPSRTGFTNSPLHF
TGTGCCAGCAGCCCCTCGAGGACAGGGTTCACCAATTCACCCCTCCACTTT
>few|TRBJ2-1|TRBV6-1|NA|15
CASRADLGDFNEQFF
TGTGCCAGCCGAGCCGATCTAGGGGACTTCAATGAGCAGTTCTTC
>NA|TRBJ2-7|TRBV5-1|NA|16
CASSLETRVWTYEQYF
TGCGCCAGCAGCTTGGAAACCCGGGTTTGGACCTACGAGCAGTACTTC
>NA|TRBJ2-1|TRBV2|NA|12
CASKLAYNEQFF
TGTGCCAGCAAACTAGCCTACAATGAGCAGTTCTTC
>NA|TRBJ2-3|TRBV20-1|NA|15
CSASKPLGRADTQYF
TGCAGTGCTAGTAAGCCTCTAGGAAGGGCAGATACGCAGTATTTT
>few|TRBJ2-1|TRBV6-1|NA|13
CASSVSGSFEQFF
TGTGCCAGCAGTGTTTCGGGGTCCTTTGAGCAGTTCTTC
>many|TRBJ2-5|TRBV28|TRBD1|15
CASSLADRGYETQYF
TGTGCCAGCAGTTTGGCCGACAGGGGTTACGAGACCCAGTACTTC
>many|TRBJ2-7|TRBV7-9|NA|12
CASSSQGYEQYF
TGTGCCAGCAGCTCACAGGGCTACGAGCAGTACTTC
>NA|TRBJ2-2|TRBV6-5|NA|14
CASSYTHYTGELFF
TGTGCCAGCAGTTACACTCATTATACCGGGGAGCTGTTTTTT
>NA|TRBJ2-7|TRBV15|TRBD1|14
CATSLQGASYEQYF
TGTGCCACCAGTCTACAGGGGGCTTCCTACGAGCAGTACTTC
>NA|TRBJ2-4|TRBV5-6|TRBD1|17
CASSFGTGVIAKNIQYF
TGTGCCAGCAGCTTCGGGACAGGAGTTATAGCCAAAAACATTCAGTACTTC
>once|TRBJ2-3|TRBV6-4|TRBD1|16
CASSDCRDRDPDTQYF
TGTGCCAGCAGTGACTGCCGGGACAGGGATCCAGATACGCAGTATTTT
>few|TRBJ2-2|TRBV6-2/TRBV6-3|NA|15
CASSYSRQRTGELFF
TGTGCCAGCAGTTACTCGAGACAACGCACCGGGGAGCTGTTTTTT
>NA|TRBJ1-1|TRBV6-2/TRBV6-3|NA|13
CASSGKGVGWAFF
TGTGCCAGCAGTGGGAAAGGAGTAGGATGGGCTTTCTTT
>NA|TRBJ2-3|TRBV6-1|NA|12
CASNLNLDTQYF
TGTGCCAGCAACCTAAACTTGGATACGCAGTATTTT
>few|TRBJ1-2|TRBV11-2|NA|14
CASSHGSGFGGYTF
TGTGCCAGCAGCCACGGGTCAGGATTCGGGGGCTACACCTTC
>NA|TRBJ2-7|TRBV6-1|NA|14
CASRGEEGFYEQYF
TGTGCCAGCAGGGGGGAGGAGGGGTTCTACGAGCAGTACTTC
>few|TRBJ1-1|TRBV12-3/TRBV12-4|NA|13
CASSGRSSTEAFF
TGTGCCAGCAGTGGAAGGTCGTCCACTGAAGCTTTCTTT
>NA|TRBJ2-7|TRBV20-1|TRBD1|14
CSARGTGANGEQYF
TGCAGTGCTAGAGGGACAGGGGCCAACGGCGAGCAGTACTTC
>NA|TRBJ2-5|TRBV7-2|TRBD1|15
CASSPRTGGKETQYF
TGTGCCAGCAGCCCAAGGACAGGGGGCAAGGAGACCCAGTACTTC